The next 8 T cell receptor beta chains were all read from a single sample in a study of blood T cells in healthy people across ages. Together with a sample-barcoded 5' primer, a J-beta primer mix was included in a second PCR lasting roughly 6 to 12 cycles. MiXCR, run by TCRdb on the 5' RACE reads, gives a single entry per CDR3 protein. The sample lists almost 550,000 distinct CDR3 sequences, around 24% occurring once. The sample was also linked to a second study, of T cells of mothers and their children.

Sequencing was performed on blood. The receptors come from a boy aged 5-17 years in good health.

This chain joins TRBV7-8 and TRBJ1-3; D is uncertain. V lost 5 bases and J 0 bases, leaving 11 bases between the germline ends. The V gene's germline CDR1 is SGHVS and CDR2 FQNEAQ. This CDR3 is built from 15 residues. The CDR3 sequence is CASSRDRLSGNTIYF. The CDR3 bases are TGTGCCAGCAGCAGAGATCGCCTCTCTGGAAACACCATATATTTT.

The V and J genes are TRBV27 and TRBJ2-3, with TRBD1 identical over 9 bases. Germline-derived CDR1 and CDR2 are MNHEY and SMNVEV (reference sequence). V trimming: 3 bases; J trimming: 3 bases; junction bases outside the gene matches: 13. The CDR3 is 18 amino acids. The CDR3 bases are TGTGCCAGCAGTTTGAGTTGGGGGACAGGGTACCGGACAGATACGCAGTATTTT. Translation: CASSLSWGTGYRTDTQYF.

The chain links TRBV29-1 to TRBJ2-5, with 9 bases lining up with TRBD2. Germline V gives CDR1 SQVTM, CDR2 ANQGSEA. The CDR3 length is 16 residues. V gave up 2 bases and J gave up 5 bases; unmatched junction bases: 12. The DNA of the CDR3 is TGCAGCGTTGAAAGGCTAGCGGGGCCGGTATCGGAGACCCAGTACTTC. This encodes CSVERLAGPVSETQYF.

CDR3 loop: CASSSNWDRLSYEQYF. The CDR3 DNA follows: TGTGCCAGCAGCTCAAATTGGGACAGACTCTCCTACGAGCAGTACTTC. The rearrangement joins TRBV7-8 to TRBJ2-5; 7 bases fit TRBD1. The DNA matches TRBJ2-7 better at its end, which makes the J call doubtful. The CDR3 is 16 residues long. Germline V lookup: CDR1 SGHVS, CDR2 FQNEAQ.

The genes are TRBV25-1 and TRBJ2-5; D gene uncertain. The J call may be incorrect, as the DNA end agrees better with TRBJ2-1. The CDR3 extends over 16 amino acids. Germline CDR1 reads MGHDK; CDR2 reads SYGVNS. CDR3 protein: CASSESMAGLDNEQFF. In DNA, the CDR3 is TGTGCCAGCAGTGAATCAATGGCAGGTCTGGACAATGAGCAGTTCTTC.

The chain joins TRBV11-2 to TRBJ1-1; 8 positions agree with TRBD1. Germline V gene sequence: CDR1 SGHAT, CDR2 FQNNGV. V was pared by 1 base and J by 1 base, with 5 bases of the junction left unmatched. This CDR3 is 16 amino acids long. The CDR3 nucleotides are TGTGCCAGCAGCTTAGCTCTCAGGGGGCAGAACACTGAAGCTTTCTTT. Its translation: CASSLALRGQNTEAFF.

In its sample, this clonotype was seen once. The V and J genes are TRBV20-1 and TRBJ2-3; the match to TRBD2 covers 9 bases. Germline CDR1 DFQATT, CDR2 SNEGSKA (reference sequence). CDR3 length: 14 residues. V lost 7 bases and J lost 7; bases outside the gene matches: 12. The CDR3 DNA sequence: TGCAGTGTCACGAGGGCGGGAGGGCCGAATACGCAGTATTTT. Amino acid sequence: CSVTRAGGPNTQYF.

Ten or more counts support this clonotype. The J gene is TRBJ1-4, the V gene TRBV7-9; no clear D. From germline, CDR1 is SEHNR and CDR2 FQNEAQ (reference sequence). The V end was cut by 1 base, the J end by 5 bases, with 11 bases between. The CDR3 consists of 15 residues. The CDR3 here is CASSLVLGENEKLFF. The CDR3 region has the DNA TGTGCCAGCAGCTTAGTCCTCGGCGAAAATGAAAAACTGTTTTTT.